This TCR beta chain appears in the sequencing data of a study of blood T cell repertoires in COVID-19. Looking at the study overall: Samples representing acute and convalescent COVID-19 were sourced from the United States, Italy and Spain.

TCRdb keeps only in-frame clones here, not all; method: immunoSEQ multiplex PCR. The table has some 50,000 clones, around four fifths seen once. Looked up from germline, CDR1 is GTSNPN and CDR2 is SVGIG (reference sequence). The CDR3 is 11 amino acids. Trimming removed 4 bases at V and 4 bases at J, with 7 bases between. Sequenced: peripheral blood. The receptor was derived from a woman older than 75 with acute or convalescent COVID-19. J is TRBJ1-2 and V is TRBV30; D uncertain. The CDR3 region is CAWKQFYGYTF. The CDR3 DNA reads TGTGCCTGGAAACAGTTCTATGGCTACACCTTC. The variable domain in full, with the rest retrieved from reference TRBV30 and TRBJ1-2, is SQTIHQWPATLVQPVGSPLSLECTVEGTSNPNLYWYRQAAGRGLQLLFYSVGIGQISSEVPQNLSASRPQDRQFILSSKKLLLSDSGFYLCAWKQFYGYTFGSGTRLTVV.